Shown below are 26 T cell receptor beta chains from a single sample sequenced in a study of blood T cell repertoires in COVID-19 (dated by TCRdb to about 2020). Library method: the immunoSEQ multiplex PCR assay. The source is immuneACCESS, and TCRdb retained only in-frame sequences with V and J called. Part of the clones is not carried over; for the studies checked, unresolved V genes explain less than half of this, and the remainder is unexplained. The sample table contains over 250,000 clones; only one count was recorded for around 87% of them. The ten largest make up around 2.5% of the sample. Sequenced: peripheral blood. The receptor set was obtained from a woman between 50 and 59 years old with acute or convalescent COVID-19.

The V call is TRBV5-1, the J call TRBJ1-1; 10 bases are a match to TRBD1. Trimming at V came to 0 bases and at J to 1 base, leaving 3 bases not matched to a gene. The CDR3 runs to 16 residues. CDR1 is SGHRS and CDR2 is YFSETQ in the germline V gene. The CDR3 DNA reads as TGCGCCAGCAGCTTGGTTGGGACAGGGGCGAACACTGAAGCTTTCTTT. Its protein is CASSLVGTGANTEAFF.

The chain uses TRBV6-4 and TRBJ2-2; D possibly corresponds to TRBD1 (5 bases). V was shortened by 2 bases and J by 0 bases, with 13 bases between the two germline ends. The CDR3 loop spans 17 amino acids. Germline loops: CDR1 MRHNA, CDR2 SNTAGT. The CDR3 sequence is CASSDEWGVANTGELFF. CDR3 nucleotide sequence: TGTGCCAGCAGTGACGAATGGGGCGTAGCGAACACCGGGGAGCTGTTTTTT.

The chain couples TRBV7-2 to TRBJ1-4; possible D gene TRBD1, 6 bases. The CDR3 extends over 16 amino acids. The V gene lost 2 bases and the J gene lost 1 base, with 11 bases spanning the gap. Per the germline V gene, CDR1 is SGHTA and CDR2 is FQGNSA. The CDR3 sequence: CASSLSAGVTNEKLFF. The CDR3 DNA reads TGTGCCAGCAGCTTATCCGCAGGGGTAACTAATGAAAAACTGTTTTTT.

The rearrangement joins TRBV6-5 to TRBJ1-4; TRBD1 matches 9 bases. The CDR3 totals 14 residues. CDR1 and CDR2 (germline): MNHEY, SVGAGI. V lost 7 bases and J lost 6; bases outside the gene matches: 6. The CDR3 sequence: CASTLTGGYEKLFF. DNA of the CDR3: TGTGCCAGCACCCTGACAGGGGGGTATGAAAAACTGTTTTTT.

This clone was detected only once. CDR3 sequence: CASSSGSGNTIYF. The CDR3 DNA is TGTGCCAGCAGCTCCGGCTCTGGAAACACCATATATTTT. The chain has TRBV7-3 and TRBJ1-3, with no clear D. Trimming took 4 bases from V and 0 from J, leaving 4 bases between them. The CDR3 runs 13 residues. CDR1 and CDR2 from the germline V gene are SGHTA and FQGTGA. The whole variable domain, filled in from reference TRBV7-3 and TRBJ1-3, reads GAGVSQTPSNKVTEKGKYVELRCDPISGHTALYWYRQSLGQGPEFLIYFQGTGAADDSGLPNDRFFAVRPEGSVSTLKIQRTERGDSAVYLCASSSGSGNTIYFGEGSWLTVV.

The V gene is TRBV15, the J gene TRBJ1-6; D gene uncertain. CDR1 and CDR2 from the germline V gene are LNHNV and YYDKDF (reference sequence). The CDR3 is 18 residues long. The V end lost 1 base, the J end lost 0 bases, and 13 bases lay between the germline ends. The CDR3 loop reads CATSRGEVRSSYNSPLHF. Here the CDR3 DNA reads TGTGCCACCAGCAGAGGCGAGGTTCGGAGCTCCTATAATTCACCCCTCCACTTT.

The chain carries TRBV30 and TRBJ1-6; 7 nucleotides match TRBD1. The CDR3 consists of 15 residues. Germline V gene lookup returns CDR1 GTSNPN and CDR2 SVGIG (reference sequence). Losses at the gene ends were 4 bases for V and 10 bases for J; bases not matched to a gene: 13. The CDR3 sequence: CAWTPLTGLGSPLHF. Written as DNA, the CDR3 is TGTGCCTGGACCCCCCTGACAGGGTTAGGGTCACCCCTCCACTTT.

This chain uses TRBV18 with TRBJ2-7; TRBD1 matches 7 bases. The length of the CDR3 is 12 residues. The J segment lost 6 bases and the V segment lost 4 bases, leaving 3 bases of the junction unmatched. In germline, CDR1 is KGHSH, CDR2 LQKENI. CDR3 DNA sequence: TGTGCCAGCTCACAAGACAGGGTCGAGCAGTACTTC. This gives the protein CASSQDRVEQYF.

The V call is TRBV15, the J call TRBJ1-5; 8 positions match TRBD1. From germline, CDR1 is LNHNV and CDR2 YYDKDF (reference sequence). V was clipped by 2 bases and J by 5 bases; unmatched bases: 5. The CDR3 is 15 amino acids. The CDR3 sequence: CATSRQDRGYQPQHF. DNA for the CDR3: TGTGCCACCAGCAGACAAGACAGGGGATATCAGCCCCAGCATTTT.

The rearrangement uses TRBV7-3 and TRBJ1-6; no clear D gene. The V gene lost 0 bases and the J gene lost 5 bases, with 5 bases spanning the gap. The CDR3 is 14 residues long. Germline CDR1 and CDR2: SGHTA and FQGTGA. CDR3 nucleotide sequence: TGTGCCAGCAGCTTAACACGGGATAATTCACCCCTCCACTTT. It translates to CASSLTRDNSPLHF.

This chain joins TRBV10-3 and TRBJ2-5; possibly TRBD1 for D (6 bases). The germline CDR1 and CDR2 sequences are ENHRY and SYGVKD. The CDR3 runs 13 residues. V was shortened by 6 bases and J by 0 bases, with 8 bases between the two germline ends. The CDR3: CAISRTDQETQYF. DNA of the CDR3: TGTGCCATCAGCCGGACAGACCAAGAGACCCAGTACTTC.

This chain links TRBV6-5 with TRBJ1-2; possibly TRBD1 for D (6 bases). V was shortened by 5 bases and J by 0 bases, with 10 bases between the two germline ends. Looked up from germline, CDR1 is MNHEY and CDR2 is SVGAGI. This CDR3 is built from 14 residues. The CDR3 coding sequence is TGTGCCAGCAGTCTACAGGGTCCTAACTATGGCTACACCTTC. It yields the protein CASSLQGPNYGYTF.

The V and J genes are TRBV7-9 and TRBJ1-2; TRBD1 agrees at 7 bases. CDR1 and CDR2 (germline): SEHNR, FQNEAQ (reference sequence). The trim removed 1 base at V and 4 bases at J, leaving 12 bases unmatched. The CDR3 runs to 17 residues. In nucleotides, the CDR3 is TGTGCCAGCAGCTTAGTCGTGGGCCCGGACAGGACCTATGGCTACACCTTC. This codes for CASSLVVGPDRTYGYTF.

The chain links TRBV5-1 to TRBJ2-1; 11 bases agree with TRBD1. The CDR3 is 16 amino acids. The V gene end was trimmed by 1 base and the J gene end by 4 bases; junction bases not matched to a gene: 4. Germline loops: CDR1 SGHRS, CDR2 YFSETQ. CDR3 residues: CASSLPGQGAYNEQFF. The CDR3 DNA follows: TGCGCCAGCAGCTTGCCCGGACAGGGGGCTTACAATGAGCAGTTCTTC.

This rearrangement joins TRBV4-3 to TRBJ1-5; 9 bases align to TRBD1. V lost 2 bases and J lost 4; bases outside the gene matches: 3. The CDR3 runs 15 residues. The germline CDR1 and CDR2 sequences are LGHNA and YSLEER. CDR3 in amino acids: CASSQTGGANQPQHF. The CDR3 region has the DNA TGCGCCAGCAGCCAAACAGGGGGCGCGAATCAGCCCCAGCATTTT.

V and J are TRBV29-1 and TRBJ2-7; 10 nucleotides line up with TRBD2. CDR3 length equals 15 residues. CDR1 and CDR2 from the germline V gene are SQVTM and ANQGSEA. V trimming: 6 bases; J trimming: 5 bases; junction bases outside the gene matches: 13. CDR3 residues: CSVKMVASGSHEQYF. For the CDR3, the DNA is TGCAGCGTGAAGATGGTTGCTAGCGGGAGCCACGAGCAGTACTTC.

The chain recombines TRBV5-4 with TRBJ2-1; TRBD1 agrees at 7 bases. Trimming removed 0 bases from V and 4 bases from J; junction bases left unmatched: 10. Germline V gives CDR1 SGHNT, CDR2 YYREEE (reference sequence). This CDR3 contains 17 residues. The CDR3 sequence is CASSLVVAGGGYNEQFF. The DNA of the CDR3 is TGTGCCAGCAGCTTGGTTGTGGCAGGGGGTGGTTACAATGAGCAGTTCTTC.

CDR3 DNA sequence: TGTGCCAGCAGCACCACAACTAGCGGGAGGGATACGCAGTATTTT. Translated, it gives CASSTTTSGRDTQYF. The chain joins TRBV7-3 to TRBJ2-3; TRBD2 aligns across 12 bases. This CDR3 is 15 amino acids long. V was clipped by 5 bases and J by 6 bases; unmatched bases: 6. Germline V lookup: CDR1 SGHTA, CDR2 FQGTGA.

This clone has only one observation. This sequence joins TRBV7-2 and TRBJ2-7; 7 nucleotides line up with TRBD1. The CDR3 length is 13 residues. Germline assignment: CDR1 SGHTA and CDR2 FQGNSA. V lost 5 bases, J lost 3 bases, and 4 bases stayed unmatched. The chain's CDR3 is CASSPDRRYEQYF. The DNA of the CDR3 is TGTGCCAGCAGCCCGGACAGGCGCTACGAGCAGTACTTC.

Worth noting for this clone: One end of the junction is discordant with germline, which a read error may explain. The chain links TRBV5-1 to TRBJ1-5; tentatively, D is TRBD1 (6 bases). The V gene's germline CDR1 is SGHRS and CDR2 YFSETQ. The CDR3 loop spans 15 amino acids. This CDR3 is CASRLNTGSNQPQHF. CDR3 bases: TGCGCCAGCAGATTGAACACAGGGAGCAACCAGCCCCAGCATTTT.

The J gene is TRBJ2-3, the V gene TRBV15, with D hard to call. The CDR3 has 16 amino acids. Germline V gives CDR1 LNHNV, CDR2 YYDKDF (reference sequence). V was pared by 0 bases and J by 2 bases, with 12 bases between. The CDR3 DNA sequence: TGTGCCACCAGCAGAGAACTCACTACCACCACAGATACGCAGTATTTT. This gives the protein CATSRELTTTTDTQYF. Filled out from reference TRBV15 and TRBJ2-3, the complete variable domain reads DAMVIQNPRYQVTQFGKPVTLSCSQTLNHNVMYWYQQKSSQAPKLLFHYYDKDFNNEADTPDNFQSRRPNTSFCFLDIRSPGLGDTAMYLCATSRELTTTTDTQYFGPGTRLTVL.

This clone occurred once. This chain uses TRBV5-4 with TRBJ2-2, with TRBD2 identical over 13 bases. V lost 2 bases and J lost 7; bases outside the gene matches: 5. Germline assignment: CDR1 SGHNT and CDR2 YYREEE (reference sequence). This CDR3 spans 16 amino acids. Written as DNA, the CDR3 is TGTGCCAGCAGCTTAGGACTAGCGGGAGCCGTCGGGGAGCTGTTTTTT. The encoded protein is CASSLGLAGAVGELFF.

V and J are TRBV29-1 and TRBJ2-7; D unresolved. CDR1 and CDR2 (germline): SQVTM, ANQGSEA. With 6 bases removed from V and 0 bases from J, the gap between germline ends came to 21 bases. The CDR3 runs 16 residues. CDR3 in amino acids: CSVFALTSVISYEQYF. For the CDR3, the DNA is TGCAGCGTCTTCGCCCTGACAAGTGTAATCTCCTACGAGCAGTACTTC.

The chain carries TRBV27 and TRBJ1-2; D perhaps matches TRBD1 (6 bases). The CDR3 sequence is 15 residues long. The germline V and J ends were trimmed by 3 bases and 7 bases, with 18 bases remaining between them. CDR1 is MNHEY and CDR2 is SMNVEV in the germline V gene (reference sequence). The CDR3 loop reads CASSLLDDRKGGYTF. The CDR3 DNA is TGTGCCAGCAGTTTGCTGGACGACAGGAAGGGTGGCTACACCTTC.

The J gene is TRBJ1-5, the V gene TRBV18; D unclear. The V gene's germline CDR1 is KGHSH and CDR2 LQKENI. Deletions cut 3 bases from V and 1 base from J, with 10 bases between. The CDR3 consists of 15 residues. In nucleotides, the CDR3 is TGTGCCAGCTCACCCACGTCCGGGAGCAATCAGCCCCAGCATTTT. The encoded protein is CASSPTSGSNQPQHF.

The chain combines TRBV4-3 with TRBJ2-7; D may be TRBD1 (6 bases). The CDR3 sequence is 16 residues long. Deletions cut 0 bases from V and 4 bases from J, with 16 bases between. CDR1 is LGHNA and CDR2 is YSLEER in the germline V gene. The CDR3 protein is CASSQDVRAGVYEQYF. The CDR3 nucleotides read TGCGCCAGCAGCCAAGACGTCCGGGCAGGGGTTTACGAGCAGTACTTC.